This TCR beta chain derives from a study of blood T cell repertoires in COVID-19. A single count supports this clone. Method: immunoSEQ multiplex PCR; TCRdb's copy keeps in-frame clones and lacks some. The sample consists of tens of thousands of clones, 80% to 90% of them appearing once. This TCR derives from a human donor in a cohort sampled during active COVID-19. Sequenced input: peripheral blood.

The CDR3 bases are TGTGCCAGCAGTGAAATAGGGACAGGGGAGGCTAGCAATCAGCCCCAGCATTTT. As protein: CASSEIGTGEASNQPQHF. The chain has TRBV6-1 and TRBJ1-5; TRBD1 matches at 10 bases. J lost 0 bases, V lost 2 bases, and 7 bases had no gene match. CDR3 length: 18 amino acids. The germline CDR1 and CDR2 sequences are MNHNS and SASEGT.